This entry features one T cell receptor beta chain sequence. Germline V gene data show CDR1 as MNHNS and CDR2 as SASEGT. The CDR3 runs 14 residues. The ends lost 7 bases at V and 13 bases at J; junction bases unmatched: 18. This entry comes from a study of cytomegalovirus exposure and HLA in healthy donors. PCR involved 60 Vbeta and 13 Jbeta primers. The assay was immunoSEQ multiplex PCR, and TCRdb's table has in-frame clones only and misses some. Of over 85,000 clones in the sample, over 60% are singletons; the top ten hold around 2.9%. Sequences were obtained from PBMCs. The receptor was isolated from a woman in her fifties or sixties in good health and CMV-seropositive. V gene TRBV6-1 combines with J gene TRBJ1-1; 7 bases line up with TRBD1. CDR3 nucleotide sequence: TGTGCCAGCACCACCTTAAACAGGGGCTCAGGGGGTTTCTTT. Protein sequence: CASTTLNRGSGGFF.